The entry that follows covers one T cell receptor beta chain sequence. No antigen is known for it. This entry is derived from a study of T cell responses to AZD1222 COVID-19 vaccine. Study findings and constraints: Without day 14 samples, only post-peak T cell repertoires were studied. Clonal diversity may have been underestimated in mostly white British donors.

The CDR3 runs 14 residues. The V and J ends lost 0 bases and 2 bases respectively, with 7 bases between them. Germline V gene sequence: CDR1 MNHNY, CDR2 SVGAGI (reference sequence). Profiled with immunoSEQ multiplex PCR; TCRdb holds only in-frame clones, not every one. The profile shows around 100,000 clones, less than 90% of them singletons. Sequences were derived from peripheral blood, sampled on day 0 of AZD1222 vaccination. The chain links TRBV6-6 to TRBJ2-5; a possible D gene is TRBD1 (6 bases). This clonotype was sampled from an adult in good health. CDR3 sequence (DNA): TGTGCCAGCAGTTACTCAGGGACACAAGAGACCCAGTACTTC. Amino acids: CASSYSGTQETQYF.